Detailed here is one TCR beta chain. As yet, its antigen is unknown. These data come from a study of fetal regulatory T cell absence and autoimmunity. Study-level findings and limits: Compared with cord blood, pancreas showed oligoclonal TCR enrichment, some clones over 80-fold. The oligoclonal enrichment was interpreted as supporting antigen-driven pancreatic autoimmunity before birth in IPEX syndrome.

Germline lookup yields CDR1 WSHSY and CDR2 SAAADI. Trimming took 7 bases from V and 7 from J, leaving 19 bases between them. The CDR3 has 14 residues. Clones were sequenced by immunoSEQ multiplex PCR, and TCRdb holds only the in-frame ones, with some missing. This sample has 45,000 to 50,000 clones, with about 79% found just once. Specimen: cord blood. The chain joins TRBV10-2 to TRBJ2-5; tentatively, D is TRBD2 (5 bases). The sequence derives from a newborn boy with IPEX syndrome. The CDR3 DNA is TGCGCCAGCAACGATTTGGGGAGCCCAGGGACCCAGTACTTC. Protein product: CASNDLGSPGTQYF.